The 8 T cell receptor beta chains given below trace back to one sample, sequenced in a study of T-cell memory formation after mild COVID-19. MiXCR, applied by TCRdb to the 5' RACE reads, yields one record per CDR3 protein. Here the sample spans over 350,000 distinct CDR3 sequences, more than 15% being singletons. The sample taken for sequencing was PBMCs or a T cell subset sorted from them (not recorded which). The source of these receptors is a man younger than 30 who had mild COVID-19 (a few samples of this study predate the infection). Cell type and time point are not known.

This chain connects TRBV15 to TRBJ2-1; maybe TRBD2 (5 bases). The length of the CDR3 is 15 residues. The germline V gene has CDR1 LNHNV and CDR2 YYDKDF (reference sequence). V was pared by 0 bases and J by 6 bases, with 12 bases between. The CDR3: CATSRDFRAGNEQFF. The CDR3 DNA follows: TGTGCCACCAGCAGAGATTTTCGCGCGGGCAATGAGCAGTTCTTC.

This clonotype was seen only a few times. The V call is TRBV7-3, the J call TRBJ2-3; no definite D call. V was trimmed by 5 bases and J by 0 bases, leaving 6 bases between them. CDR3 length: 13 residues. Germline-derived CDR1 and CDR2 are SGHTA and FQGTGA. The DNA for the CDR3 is TGTGCCAGCAGCATGCCTAGCACAGATACGCAGTATTTT. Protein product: CASSMPSTDTQYF.

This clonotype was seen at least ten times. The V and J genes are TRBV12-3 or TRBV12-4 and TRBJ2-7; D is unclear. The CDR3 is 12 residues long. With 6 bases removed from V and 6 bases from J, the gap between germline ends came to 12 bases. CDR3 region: CASSPSLGEQYF. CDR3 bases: TGTGCCAGCAGCCCCTCTTTGGGCGAGCAGTACTTC.

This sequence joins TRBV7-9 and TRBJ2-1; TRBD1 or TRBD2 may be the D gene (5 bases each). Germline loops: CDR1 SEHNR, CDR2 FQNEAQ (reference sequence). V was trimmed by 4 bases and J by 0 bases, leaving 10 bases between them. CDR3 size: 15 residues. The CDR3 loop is CASSWTGASYNEQFF. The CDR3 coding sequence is TGTGCCAGCAGCTGGACCGGGGCCTCCTACAATGAGCAGTTCTTC. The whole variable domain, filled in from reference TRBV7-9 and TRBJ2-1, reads DTGVSQNPRHKITKRGQNVTFRCDPISEHNRLYWYRQTLGQGPEFLTYFQNEAQLEKSRLLSDRFSAERPKGSFSTLEIQRTEQGDSAMYLCASSWTGASYNEQFFGPGTRLTVL.

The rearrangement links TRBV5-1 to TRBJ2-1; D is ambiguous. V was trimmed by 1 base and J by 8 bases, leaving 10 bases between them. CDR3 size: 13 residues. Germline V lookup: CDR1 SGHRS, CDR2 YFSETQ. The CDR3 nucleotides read TGCGCCAGCAGCTTGAACTGGGGTCATGAGCAGTTCTTC. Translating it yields CASSLNWGHEQFF.

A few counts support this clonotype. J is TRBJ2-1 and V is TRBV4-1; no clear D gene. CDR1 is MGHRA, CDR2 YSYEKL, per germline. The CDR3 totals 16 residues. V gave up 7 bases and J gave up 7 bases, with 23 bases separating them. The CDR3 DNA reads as TGCGCCAGCACTTTTTCCGGGCCGGACCTGGGGAATGAGCAGTTCTTC. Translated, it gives CASTFSGPDLGNEQFF.

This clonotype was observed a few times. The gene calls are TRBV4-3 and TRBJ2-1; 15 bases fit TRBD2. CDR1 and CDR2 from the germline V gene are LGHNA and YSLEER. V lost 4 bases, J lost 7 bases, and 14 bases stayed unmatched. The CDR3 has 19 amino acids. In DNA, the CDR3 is TGCGCCAGCAGCCGACGGGCGCCTCCGGGACTAGCGGGGGGAAATGAGCAGTTCTTC. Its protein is CASSRRAPPGLAGGNEQFF.

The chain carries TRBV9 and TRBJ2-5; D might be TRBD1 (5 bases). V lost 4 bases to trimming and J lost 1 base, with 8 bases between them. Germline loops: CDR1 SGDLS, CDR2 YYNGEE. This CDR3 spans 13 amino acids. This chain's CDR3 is CASSLDSQETQYF. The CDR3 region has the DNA TGTGCCAGCAGCCTTGACAGCCAAGAGACCCAGTACTTC.